A single sample is the source of the 10 T cell receptor beta chains below, sequenced in a study of T cell responses to AZD1222 COVID-19 vaccine. The method was immunoSEQ multiplex PCR; TCRdb's version includes in-frame clones alone and lacks a portion of them. The sample records over 65,000 clones, about 86% being singletons. Sequencing used peripheral blood, obtained on day 0 of AZD1222 vaccination. The receptors stem from an adult in good health.

The chain has TRBV5-1 and TRBJ2-5; perhaps TRBD1 as D (6 bases). The germline V gene encodes CDR1 SGHRS and CDR2 YFSETQ. There are 12 residues in the CDR3. V was clipped by 8 bases and J by 1 base, with 9 bases between them. CDR3 sequence reads: CASRDTQETQYF. Here the CDR3 DNA reads TGCGCCAGTAGGGACACCCAAGAGACCCAGTACTTC.

Only a few counts were recorded for this clone. The CDR3: CASSVTPGPVYEQYF. CDR3 coding DNA: TGTGCCAGCAGCGTAACTCCGGGACCCGTTTACGAGCAGTACTTC. The chain has TRBV9 and TRBJ2-7, with D possibly called TRBD1 or TRBD2 (5 bases each). The germline V and J ends were trimmed by 1 base and 4 bases, with 15 bases remaining between them. The germline CDR1 and CDR2 sequences are SGDLS and YYNGEE. CDR3 length equals 15 residues.

This clone has more than one count but fewer than ten. CDR3 protein: CASRSGMNTEAFF. The DNA of the CDR3 is TGCGCCAGCAGATCAGGGATGAACACTGAAGCTTTCTTT. The chain has TRBV10-2 and TRBJ1-1, with a weak D call TRBD1 (5 bases). The CDR3 has 13 residues. V lost 6 bases to trimming and J lost 0 bases, with 8 bases between them. Germline V CDR1 and CDR2: WSHSY, SAAADI.

The chain uses TRBV5-1 and TRBJ2-5; D remains unclear. Germline CDR1 and CDR2: SGHRS and YFSETQ. Trimming pared 4 bases from V and 1 base from J, leaving 8 bases between. This CDR3 has 13 residues. CDR3 sequence (DNA): TGCGCCAGCAGCAGGACGGGCCAAGAGACCCAGTACTTC. It is translated as CASSRTGQETQYF.

This chain links TRBV12-5 with TRBJ2-2; 8 bases are a match to TRBD1. J was trimmed by 7 bases and V by 0 bases; bases with no gene match: 10. Germline V gene lookup returns CDR1 LGHNT and CDR2 FRNRAP. CDR3 length: 17 amino acids. CDR3 protein: CASGLVLAQGAVGELFF. DNA for the CDR3: TGTGCTAGTGGTTTGGTACTTGCTCAGGGGGCGGTCGGGGAGCTGTTTTTT.

The chain carries TRBV7-2 and TRBJ1-2; 8 bases fit TRBD1. CDR1 and CDR2 (germline): SGHTA, FQGNSA. The CDR3 contains 14 residues. V was pared by 5 bases and J by 2 bases, with 4 bases of the junction left unmatched. The CDR3 DNA reads TGTGCCAGCAGCCTGCAGGGGGCCAACTATGGCTACACCTTC. As protein: CASSLQGANYGYTF.

The chain employs TRBV9 and TRBJ1-6, with 9 bases that match TRBD1. Germline loops: CDR1 SGDLS, CDR2 YYNGEE. CDR3 length: 14 amino acids. J lost 7 bases, V lost 6 bases, and 5 bases had no gene match. The CDR3 nucleotides are TGTGCCAGCACCCGACAGGGGGGAAATTCACCCCTCCACTTT. Residues: CASTRQGGNSPLHF.

V is TRBV30 and J is TRBJ1-3; D ambiguous. Trimming removed 1 base from V and 2 bases from J, with 9 bases in between. The germline gives CDR1 GTSNPN, CDR2 SVGIG (reference sequence). This CDR3 has 14 amino acids. CDR3 in DNA: TGTGCCTGGAGTGGAACGGCTCCTGGAAACACCATATATTTT. Its protein product is CAWSGTAPGNTIYF.

This chain connects TRBV18 to TRBJ2-2; D is uncertain. The CDR3 covers 11 residues. Per the germline V gene, CDR1 is KGHSH and CDR2 is LQKENI. The V end was cut by 6 bases, the J end by 3 bases, with 2 bases between. As DNA, the CDR3 is TGTGCCAGCTCCGACACCGGGGAGCTGTTTTTT. It specifies CASSDTGELFF.

This clone has only a few counts. The chain couples TRBV6-1 to TRBJ1-6, with D possibly TRBD1 on 6 matching bases. Trimming left V 3 bases short and J 7 bases short, with 10 bases between. Germline CDR1 MNHNS, CDR2 SASEGT. The CDR3 spans 14 residues. The CDR3 loop is CASSETGPNSPLHF. The CDR3 DNA is TGTGCCAGCAGTGAGACAGGACCAAATTCACCCCTCCACTTT.